Listed here are 27 T cell receptor beta chains from one sample, sequenced in a study of CD8+CD57+ T cells in acquired aplastic anemia. Patients picked for sequencing had shown CD8+CD57+ cell expansion detected by flow cytometry. Investigators profiled TCR beta VDJ and CDR3 from genomic DNA template. MiXCR, applied by TCRdb to the reads, yields one record per CDR3 protein. This repertoire shows 100,000 to 150,000 distinct CDR3 sequences, approximately 50% found once; its top ten account for around 29%. The material sequenced was sorted CD4+, CD8+, or CD8+CD57+ T cells (not recorded which) from PBMCs. The receptors derive from a human donor with aplastic anemia.

The chain couples TRBV2 to TRBJ2-7; the match to TRBD2 covers 12 bases. The CDR3 is 16 amino acids. Germline CDR1 and CDR2: SNHLY and FYNNEI. The V and J ends lost 4 bases and 3 bases, in that order; junction bases with no gene match: 7. CDR3 sequence: CASSARLAGEIYEQYF. CDR3 DNA sequence: TGTGCCAGCAGTGCCCGACTAGCGGGAGAAATCTACGAGCAGTACTTC.

The gene calls are TRBV20-1 and TRBJ2-7, with 9 bases that match TRBD1. The CDR3 consists of 14 residues. V gave up 5 bases and J gave up 1 base; unmatched junction bases: 6. Germline loops: CDR1 DFQATT, CDR2 SNEGSKA (reference sequence). The CDR3 bases are TGCAGTGCTGGGGAACAGGGGGCGTCCTACGAGCAGTACTTC. Its translation is CSAGEQGASYEQYF.

The CDR3 coding sequence is TGTGCCAGCAGCTTAACGTATGGAAACACTGAAGCTTTCTTT. It encodes CASSLTYGNTEAFF. The gene calls are TRBV7-3 and TRBJ1-1; no reliable D call. The V end was cut by 0 bases, the J end by 2 bases, with 7 bases between. Germline-derived CDR1 and CDR2 are SGHTA and FQGTGA. This CDR3 spans 14 amino acids.

This clonotype was counted between two and nine times. J is TRBJ1-5 and V is TRBV15; possibly TRBD1 for D (5 bases). CDR1 and CDR2 from the germline V gene are LNHNV and YYDKDF (reference sequence). V was trimmed by 3 bases and J by 7 bases, leaving 13 bases between them. The CDR3 is 14 amino acids. CDR3 sequence (DNA): TGTGCCACCAGCAGGGGGCAGGGCGAACAGCCCCAGCATTTT. It is translated as CATSRGQGEQPQHF.

V gene TRBV7-3 combines with J gene TRBJ2-7, with 7 bases fitting TRBD2. Germline V gene data show CDR1 as SGHTA and CDR2 as FQGTGA. The CDR3 totals 15 residues. The V segment lost 5 bases and the J segment 3 bases; nucleotides outside the gene matches: 10. The CDR3 region has the DNA TGTGCCAGCAGCCAAGCGGGGCGGAGGGGCTACGAGCAGTACTTC. Protein sequence: CASSQAGRRGYEQYF.

This clonotype was found once. This chain connects TRBV19 to TRBJ1-5; a possible D gene is TRBD1 (5 bases). Deletions cut 7 bases from V and 4 bases from J, with 14 bases between. The germline gives CDR1 LNHDA, CDR2 SQIVND (reference sequence). This CDR3 contains 14 residues. The CDR3 DNA reads as TGTGCCAGTACTATTACTTGGGGGAATCAGCCCCAGCATTTT. Translation gives CASTITWGNQPQHF.

In this sample, this clonotype turned up many times. This chain connects TRBV7-2 to TRBJ2-7; 11 nucleotides line up with TRBD2. Trimming cost V 5 bases and J 2 bases; bases outside gene matches: 5. Germline lookup yields CDR1 SGHTA and CDR2 FQGNSA. The CDR3 totals 15 residues. Here the CDR3 DNA reads TGTGCCAGCAGCCAGGGACTAGCGGATACCTACGAGCAGTACTTC. Its protein product is CASSQGLADTYEQYF.

V usage is TRBV10-2 and J usage is TRBJ2-1; D is undetermined. The CDR3 has 11 amino acids. V lost 8 bases and J lost 6, with 8 bases in between. Looked up from germline, CDR1 is WSHSY and CDR2 is SAAADI. CDR3 coding DNA: TGCGCCAGCGGATACTCCAATGAGCAGTTCTTC. This encodes CASGYSNEQFF.

The J gene is TRBJ1-2, the V gene TRBV7-9; 9 bases align to TRBD1. V lost 6 bases and J lost 3; bases outside the gene matches: 2. The germline CDR1 and CDR2 sequences are SEHNR and FQNEAQ (reference sequence). This CDR3 comprises 13 residues. CDR3 bases: TGTGCCAGCAGGTGGGACAGGGACTATGGCTACACCTTC. Protein sequence: CASRWDRDYGYTF.

The V and J genes are TRBV7-3 and TRBJ2-1, with D unclear. In germline, CDR1 is SGHTA, CDR2 FQGTGA. The CDR3 extends over 10 amino acids. The germline V and J ends were trimmed by 5 bases and 10 bases, with 6 bases remaining between them. CDR3 in amino acids: CASSTDEQFF. The CDR3 DNA reads as TGTGCCAGCAGCACGGACGAGCAGTTCTTC.

The chain combines TRBV10-3 with TRBJ2-1; D is perhaps TRBD2 (5 bases). Trimming pared 5 bases from V and 2 bases from J, leaving 7 bases between. Germline V gives CDR1 ENHRY, CDR2 SYGVKD. The CDR3 sequence is 13 residues long. Here the CDR3 reads CAISTSTYNEQFF. The CDR3 DNA reads as TGTGCCATCAGTACTAGTACCTACAATGAGCAGTTCTTC.

V gene TRBV7-9 combines with J gene TRBJ1-2; D not resolved. The CDR3 runs 13 residues. V lost 1 base, J lost 4 bases, and 7 bases lay in between. Germline assignment: CDR1 SEHNR and CDR2 FQNEAQ (reference sequence). The CDR3 here is CASSLGQTYGYTF. DNA for the CDR3: TGTGCCAGCAGCTTAGGCCAGACCTATGGCTACACCTTC.

This chain uses TRBV5-1 with TRBJ2-7; 9 nucleotides align to TRBD1. The trim removed 4 bases at V and 5 bases at J, leaving 13 bases unmatched. Germline values: CDR1 SGHRS, CDR2 YFSETQ. This CDR3 is 16 amino acids long. CDR3 sequence: CASSPLQGARSNEQYF. The CDR3 nucleotides read TGCGCCAGCAGCCCGTTACAGGGGGCGAGGAGCAACGAGCAGTACTTC.

The gene calls are TRBV10-3 and TRBJ2-1; D gene ambiguous. Per the germline V gene, CDR1 is ENHRY and CDR2 is SYGVKD. The CDR3 is made up of 12 amino acids. Trimming stripped 6 bases from V and 6 bases from J, with 9 bases between. CDR3 DNA sequence: TGTGCCATCAGAAGTATAACCAATGAGCAGTTCTTC. This encodes CAIRSITNEQFF.

The V and J genes are TRBV29-1 and TRBJ2-7; D is uncertain. V was pared by 4 bases and J by 0 bases, with 16 bases between. The CDR3 has 15 residues. The germline V gene has CDR1 SQVTM and CDR2 ANQGSEA. This chain's CDR3 is CSVVEVPGSSYEQYF. CDR3 nucleotide sequence: TGCAGCGTTGTAGAGGTACCTGGGTCCTCCTACGAGCAGTACTTC.

This chain connects TRBV7-2 to TRBJ2-5; D gene unclear. This CDR3 has 15 residues. Germline V lookup: CDR1 SGHTA, CDR2 FQGNSA. Trimming pared 5 bases from V and 5 bases from J, leaving 18 bases between. The CDR3, as DNA: TGTGCCAGCAGCCTAACACCCGGATATTGGGAGACCCAGTACTTC. This sequence encodes CASSLTPGYWETQYF.

As for this clonotype: Possible read error: a much larger clone is one base away. This chain joins TRBV12-3 or TRBV12-4 and TRBJ2-1; D is possibly TRBD1 or TRBD2 (5 bases each). The CDR3 is 14 amino acids. CDR3 region: CVSTTRGLYNEQFF. The CDR3 DNA reads TGTGTCAGCACCACTAGGGGCCTCTACAATGAGCAGTTCTTC.

This clonotype was seen a few times. This chain joins TRBV20-1 and TRBJ2-1, with a possible D match to TRBD1 (6 bases). V was clipped by 6 bases and J by 6 bases, with 15 bases between them. The CDR3 loop spans 13 amino acids. Germline V lookup: CDR1 DFQATT, CDR2 SNEGSKA (reference sequence). The CDR3, as DNA: TGCAGTGCCGTCCGACAGGTTAGCAATGAGCAGTTCTTC. Translated, it gives CSAVRQVSNEQFF.

The chain couples TRBV20-1 to TRBJ2-5; 7 positions agree with TRBD2. Germline CDR1 DFQATT, CDR2 SNEGSKA (reference sequence). V was clipped by 2 bases and J by 1 base; unmatched bases: 4. This CDR3 comprises 14 residues. CDR3 sequence reads: CSARSPGGQETQYF. CDR3 DNA: TGCAGTGCTAGATCCCCGGGGGGCCAAGAGACCCAGTACTTC.

Many counts were recorded for this clonotype. The chain has TRBV19 and TRBJ2-7; D perhaps matches TRBD2 (5 bases). This CDR3 has 14 residues. Germline V gene data show CDR1 as LNHDA and CDR2 as SQIVND (reference sequence). V lost 5 bases to trimming and J lost 1 base, with 12 bases between them. CDR3 sequence (DNA): TGTGCCAGTAGTTCCCCTCGGGATTCCTACGAGCAGTACTTC. Protein sequence: CASSSPRDSYEQYF. Variable domain in full (rest from reference TRBV19 and TRBJ2-7): DGGITQSPKYLFRKEGQNVTLSCEQNLNHDAMYWYRQDPGQGLRLIYYSQIVNDFQKGDIAEGYSVSREKKESFPLTVTSAQKNPTAFYLCASSSPRDSYEQYFGPGTRLTVT.

The chain is built from TRBV12-3 or TRBV12-4 and TRBJ1-1; no definite D call. The CDR3 consists of 11 residues. The V end lost 4 bases, the J end lost 8 bases, and 8 bases lay between the germline ends. As DNA, the CDR3 is TGTGCCAGCAGTTCAAATCAGGAAGCTTTCTTT. Translated, it gives CASSSNQEAFF.

This rearrangement joins TRBV11-1 to TRBJ1-4, with D perhaps TRBD1 (5 bases). The CDR3 covers 18 residues. CDR1 and CDR2 from the germline V gene are SGHAT and FQDESV (reference sequence). V was trimmed by 0 bases and J by 0 bases, leaving 14 bases between them. The CDR3 reads CASSLARDGFATNEKLFF. DNA of the CDR3: TGTGCCAGCAGCTTAGCGAGGGACGGGTTTGCAACTAATGAAAAACTGTTTTTT.

The chain has TRBV7-9 and TRBJ2-3, with TRBD2 as a possible D gene (6 bases). The V gene lost 1 base and the J gene lost 11 bases, with 7 bases spanning the gap. CDR3 size: 11 residues. Germline assignment: CDR1 SEHNR and CDR2 FQNEAQ (reference sequence). CDR3 amino acids: CASSLVAEQYF. CDR3 DNA sequence: TGTGCCAGCAGCTTAGTAGCGGAGCAGTATTTT. Looking up the rest from reference TRBV7-9 and TRBJ2-3 gives the full variable domain: DTGVSQNPRHKITKRGQNVTFRCDPISEHNRLYWYRQTLGQGPEFLTYFQNEAQLEKSRLLSDRFSAERPKGSFSTLEIQRTEQGDSAMYLCASSLVAEQYFGPGTRLTVL.

The gene calls are TRBV19 and TRBJ2-7; TRBD1 aligns across 7 bases. Losses at the gene ends were 3 bases for V and 7 bases for J; bases not matched to a gene: 12. There are 15 residues in the CDR3. Looked up from germline, CDR1 is LNHDA and CDR2 is SQIVND (reference sequence). CDR3 sequence reads: CASSIIRGRREEQYF. The CDR3 bases are TGTGCCAGTAGTATTATAAGGGGGCGTCGCGAGGAGCAGTACTTC.

The rearrangement joins TRBV29-1 to TRBJ2-3; D is ambiguous. Germline loops: CDR1 SQVTM, CDR2 ANQGSEA. Between the trimmed V and J ends, which lost 2 bases and 7 bases, there was a span of 13 bases. The CDR3 has 13 amino acids. CDR3 residues: CSVEPTLGYTQYF. The CDR3, as DNA: TGCAGCGTTGAACCGACGCTGGGGTATACGCAGTATTTT.

The chain links TRBV5-1 to TRBJ1-6; TRBD1 might be the D (5 bases). There are 16 residues in the CDR3. Germline V gene sequence: CDR1 SGHRS, CDR2 YFSETQ. Trimming shortened V by 1 base and J by 5 bases, and 13 bases separated the two germline ends. The chain's CDR3 is CASSLRSGTDNSPLHF. Written as DNA, the CDR3 is TGCGCCAGCAGCTTGCGATCCGGGACCGATAATTCACCCCTCCACTTT.

V is TRBV4-2 and J is TRBJ1-4; D ambiguous. Germline values: CDR1 LGHNA, CDR2 YNFKEQ. V was clipped by 4 bases and J by 5 bases, with 17 bases between them. This CDR3 has 16 amino acids. As DNA, the CDR3 is TGTGCCAGCAGCCGCGACGACGTTGGGAGGAATGAAAAACTGTTTTTT. This sequence encodes CASSRDDVGRNEKLFF.